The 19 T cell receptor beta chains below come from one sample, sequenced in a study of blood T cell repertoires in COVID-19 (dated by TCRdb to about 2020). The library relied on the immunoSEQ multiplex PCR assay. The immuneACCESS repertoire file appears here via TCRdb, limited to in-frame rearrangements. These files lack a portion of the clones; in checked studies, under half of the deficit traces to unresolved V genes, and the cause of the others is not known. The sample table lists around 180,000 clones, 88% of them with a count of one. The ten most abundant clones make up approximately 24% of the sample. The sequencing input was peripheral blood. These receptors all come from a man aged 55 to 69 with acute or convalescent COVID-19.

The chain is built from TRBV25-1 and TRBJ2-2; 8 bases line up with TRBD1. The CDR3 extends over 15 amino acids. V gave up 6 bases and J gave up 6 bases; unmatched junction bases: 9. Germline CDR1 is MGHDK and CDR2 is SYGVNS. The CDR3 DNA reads TGTGCCAGCAGCGTAGGGGACAGGAGAGCCGGGGAGCTGTTTTTT. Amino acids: CASSVGDRRAGELFF. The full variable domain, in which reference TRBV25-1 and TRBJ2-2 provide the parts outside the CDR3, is EADIYQTPRYLVIGTGKKITLECSQTMGHDKMYWYQQDPGMELHLIHYSYGVNSTEKGDLSSESTVSRIRTEHFPLTLESARPSHTSQYLCASSVGDRRAGELFFGEGSRLTVL.

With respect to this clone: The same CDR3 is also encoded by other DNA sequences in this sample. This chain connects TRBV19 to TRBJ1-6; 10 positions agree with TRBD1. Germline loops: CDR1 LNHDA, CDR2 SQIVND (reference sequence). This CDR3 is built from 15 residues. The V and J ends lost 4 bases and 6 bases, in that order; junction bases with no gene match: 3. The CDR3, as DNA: TGTGCCAGTAGTACGACAGGGGGCCTTAATTCACCCCTCCACTTT. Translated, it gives CASSTTGGLNSPLHF.

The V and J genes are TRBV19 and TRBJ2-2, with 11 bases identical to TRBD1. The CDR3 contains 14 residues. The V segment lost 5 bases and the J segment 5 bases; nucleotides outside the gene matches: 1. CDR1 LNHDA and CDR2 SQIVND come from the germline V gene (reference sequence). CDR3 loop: CASSRDRGTGELFF. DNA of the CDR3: TGTGCCAGTAGTCGGGACAGGGGGACCGGGGAGCTGTTTTTT.

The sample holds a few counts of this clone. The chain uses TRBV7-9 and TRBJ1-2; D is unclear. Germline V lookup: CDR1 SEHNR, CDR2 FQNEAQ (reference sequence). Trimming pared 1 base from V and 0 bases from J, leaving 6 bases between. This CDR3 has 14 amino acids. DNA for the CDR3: TGTGCCAGCAGCTTAGAGAGAGCTAACTATGGCTACACCTTC. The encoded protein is CASSLERANYGYTF.

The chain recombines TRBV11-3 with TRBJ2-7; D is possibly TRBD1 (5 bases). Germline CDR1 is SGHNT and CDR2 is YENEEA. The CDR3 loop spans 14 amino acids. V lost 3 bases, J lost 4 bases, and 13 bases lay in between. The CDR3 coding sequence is TGTGCCAGCAGCTTCGCCAGGGTGGCGTACGAGCAGTACTTC. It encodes CASSFARVAYEQYF.

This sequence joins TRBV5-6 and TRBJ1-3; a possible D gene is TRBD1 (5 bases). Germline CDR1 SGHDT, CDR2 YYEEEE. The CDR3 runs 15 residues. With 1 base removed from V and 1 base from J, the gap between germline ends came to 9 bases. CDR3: CASSLRGTSGNTIYF. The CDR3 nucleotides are TGTGCCAGCAGCTTGCGGGGGACGTCTGGAAACACCATATATTTT.

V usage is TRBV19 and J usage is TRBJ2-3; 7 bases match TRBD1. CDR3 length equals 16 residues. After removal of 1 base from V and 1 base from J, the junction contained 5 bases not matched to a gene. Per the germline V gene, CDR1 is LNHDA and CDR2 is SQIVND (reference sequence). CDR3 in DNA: TGTGCCAGTAGTATAGTAGGGGGCAGGGGCACAGATACGCAGTATTTT. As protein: CASSIVGGRGTDTQYF.

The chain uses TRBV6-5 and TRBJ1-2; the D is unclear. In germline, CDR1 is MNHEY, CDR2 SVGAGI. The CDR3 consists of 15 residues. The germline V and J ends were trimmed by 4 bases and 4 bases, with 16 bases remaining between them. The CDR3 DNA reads TGTGCCAGCAGTTTAACACCCTCCTCCCCCTATGGCTACACCTTC. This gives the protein CASSLTPSSPYGYTF.

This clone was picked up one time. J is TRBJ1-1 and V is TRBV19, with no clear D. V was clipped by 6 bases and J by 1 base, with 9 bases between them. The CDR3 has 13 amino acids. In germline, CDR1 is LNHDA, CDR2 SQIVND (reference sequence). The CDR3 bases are TGTGCCAGTAGCCCCCGGGGGAACACTGAAGCTTTCTTT. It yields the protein CASSPRGNTEAFF.

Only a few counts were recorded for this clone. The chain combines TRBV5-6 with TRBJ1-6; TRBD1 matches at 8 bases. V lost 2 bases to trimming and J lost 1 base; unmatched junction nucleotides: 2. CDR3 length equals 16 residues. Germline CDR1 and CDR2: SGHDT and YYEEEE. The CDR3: CASSLQGVSYNSPLHF. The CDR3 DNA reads TGTGCCAGCAGCTTACAGGGGGTATCCTATAATTCACCCCTCCACTTT.

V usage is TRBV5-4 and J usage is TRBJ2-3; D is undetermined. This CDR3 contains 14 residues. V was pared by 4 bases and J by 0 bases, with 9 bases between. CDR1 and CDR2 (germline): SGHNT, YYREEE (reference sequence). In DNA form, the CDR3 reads TGTGCCAGCAGCCCCGCGGCTAGCACAGATACGCAGTATTTT. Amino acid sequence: CASSPAASTDTQYF.

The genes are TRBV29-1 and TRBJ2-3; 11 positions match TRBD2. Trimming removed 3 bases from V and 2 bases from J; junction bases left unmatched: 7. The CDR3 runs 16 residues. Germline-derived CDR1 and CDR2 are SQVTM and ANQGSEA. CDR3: CSVEMRLAGNTDTQYF. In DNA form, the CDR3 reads TGCAGCGTTGAGATGCGACTAGCGGGGAACACAGATACGCAGTATTTT.

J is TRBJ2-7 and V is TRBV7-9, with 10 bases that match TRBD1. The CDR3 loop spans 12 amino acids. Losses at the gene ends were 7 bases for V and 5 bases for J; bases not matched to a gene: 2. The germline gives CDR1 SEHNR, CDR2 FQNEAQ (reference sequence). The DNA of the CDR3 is TGTGCCAGCACCGGGACAGGGGACGAGCAGTACTTC. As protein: CASTGTGDEQYF. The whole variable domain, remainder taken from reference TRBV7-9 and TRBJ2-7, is DTGVSQNPRHKITKRGQNVTFRCDPISEHNRLYWYRQTLGQGPEFLTYFQNEAQLEKSRLLSDRFSAERPKGSFSTLEIQRTEQGDSAMYLCASTGTGDEQYFGPGTRLTVT.

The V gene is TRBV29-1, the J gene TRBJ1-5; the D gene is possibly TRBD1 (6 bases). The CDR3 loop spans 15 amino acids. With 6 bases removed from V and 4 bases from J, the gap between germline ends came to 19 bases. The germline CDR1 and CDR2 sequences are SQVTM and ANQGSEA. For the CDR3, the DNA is TGCAGCGTCAAGGAGGGGGGGGCGAGGAATCAGCCCCAGCATTTT. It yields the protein CSVKEGGARNQPQHF.

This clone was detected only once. CDR3 loop: CASSLETERDGYTF. The CDR3 bases are TGTGCCAGCAGCCTTGAAACGGAGAGGGATGGCTACACCTTC. This rearrangement joins TRBV7-2 to TRBJ1-2; no clear D. Between the trimmed V and J ends, which lost 5 bases and 6 bases, there was a span of 16 bases. This CDR3 spans 14 amino acids. Germline values: CDR1 SGHTA, CDR2 FQGNSA.

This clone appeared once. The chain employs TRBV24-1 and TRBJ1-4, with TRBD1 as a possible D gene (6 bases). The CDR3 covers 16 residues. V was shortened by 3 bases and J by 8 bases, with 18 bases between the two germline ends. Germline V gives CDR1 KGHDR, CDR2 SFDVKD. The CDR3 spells CATSDTRDRLGEKLFF. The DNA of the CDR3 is TGTGCCACCAGTGATACGAGAGACAGGCTCGGGGAAAAACTGTTTTTT.

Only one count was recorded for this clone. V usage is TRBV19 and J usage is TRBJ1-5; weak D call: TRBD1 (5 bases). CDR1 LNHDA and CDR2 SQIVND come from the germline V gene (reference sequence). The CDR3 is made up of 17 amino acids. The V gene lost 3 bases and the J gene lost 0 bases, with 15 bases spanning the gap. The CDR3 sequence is CASSIITGPYSNQPQHF. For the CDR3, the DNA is TGTGCCAGTAGTATTATTACAGGACCCTATAGCAATCAGCCCCAGCATTTT. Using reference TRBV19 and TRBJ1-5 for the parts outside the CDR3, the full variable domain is DGGITQSPKYLFRKEGQNVTLSCEQNLNHDAMYWYRQDPGQGLRLIYYSQIVNDFQKGDIAEGYSVSREKKESFPLTVTSAQKNPTAFYLCASSIITGPYSNQPQHFGDGTRLSIL.

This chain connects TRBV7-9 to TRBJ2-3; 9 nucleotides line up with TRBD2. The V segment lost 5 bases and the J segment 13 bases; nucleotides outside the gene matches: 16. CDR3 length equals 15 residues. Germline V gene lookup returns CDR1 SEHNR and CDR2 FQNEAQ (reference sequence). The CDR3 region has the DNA TGTGCCAGCAGCCCTTTGGCGGGGGGGGATAGAAGAGAGTATTTT. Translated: CASSPLAGGDRREYF.

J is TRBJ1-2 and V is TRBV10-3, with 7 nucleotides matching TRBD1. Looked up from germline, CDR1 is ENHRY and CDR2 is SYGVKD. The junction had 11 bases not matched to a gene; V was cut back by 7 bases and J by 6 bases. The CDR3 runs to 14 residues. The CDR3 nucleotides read TGTGCCATCACCCCGGACAGGAGTCCCGATGGCTACACCTTC. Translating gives CAITPDRSPDGYTF.